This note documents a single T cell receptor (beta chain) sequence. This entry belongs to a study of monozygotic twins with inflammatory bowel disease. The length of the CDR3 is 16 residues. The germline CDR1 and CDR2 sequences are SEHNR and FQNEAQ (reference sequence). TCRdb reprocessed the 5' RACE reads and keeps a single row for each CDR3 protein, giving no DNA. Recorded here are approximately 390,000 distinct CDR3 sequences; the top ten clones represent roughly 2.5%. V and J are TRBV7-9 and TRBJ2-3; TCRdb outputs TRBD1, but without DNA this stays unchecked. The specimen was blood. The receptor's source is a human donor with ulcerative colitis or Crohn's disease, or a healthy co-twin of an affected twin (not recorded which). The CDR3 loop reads CASSHGDRGPVDTQYF.